The 12 T cell receptor beta chains below were found in one sample sequenced in a study of blood T cells in healthy people across ages. The second PCR ran roughly 6 to 11 cycles with a sample-barcoded 5' primer and J-beta primers. MiXCR, applied by TCRdb to the 5' RACE reads, yields one record per CDR3 protein. The data hold about 1.4 million distinct CDR3 sequences, with roughly 59% observed a single time. Sequenced material: blood. These receptor sequences come from a man between 18 and 29 years old in good health.

This clonotype occurred a few times. CDR3 loop: CASSQRWQTSYEQYF. The CDR3 coding sequence is TGTGCCAGCAGCCAACGTTGGCAGACTTCCTACGAGCAGTACTTC. This chain uses TRBV3-1 with TRBJ2-7; no clear D gene. The CDR3 has 15 residues. CDR1 is LGHDT, CDR2 YNNKEL, per germline (reference sequence). V shed 2 bases and J shed 1 base, with 12 bases lying between them.

CDR3 bases: TGTGCCAGCATGGATGAGGGGGAGTACGGCTACACCTTC. It encodes CASMDEGEYGYTF. This chain joins TRBV28 and TRBJ1-2; weak D call: TRBD1 (6 bases). The CDR3 is 13 amino acids. Germline V gene sequence: CDR1 MDHEN, CDR2 SYDVKM. Trimming left V 7 bases short and J 8 bases short, with 17 bases between.

This clonotype appeared a few times. The chain combines TRBV5-6 with TRBJ1-4; the D gene is possibly TRBD1 (5 bases). The germline gives CDR1 SGHDT, CDR2 YYEEEE. The CDR3 contains 14 residues. Trimming cost V 3 bases and J 5 bases, with 11 bases left between them. CDR3 sequence: CASSSLGGNEKLFF. CDR3 nucleotide sequence: TGTGCCAGCAGCTCGCTCGGGGGGAATGAAAAACTGTTTTTT.

The rearrangement links TRBV14 to TRBJ2-1; D possibly matches TRBD1 or TRBD2 (5 bases each). Trimming shortened V by 4 bases and J by 1 base, and 14 bases separated the two germline ends. This CDR3 contains 16 residues. Germline CDR1 and CDR2: SGHDN and FVKESK. This CDR3 reads CASSRPPGPSYNEQFF. For the CDR3, the DNA is TGTGCCAGCAGCCGACCCCCGGGACCATCCTACAATGAGCAGTTCTTC.

V gene TRBV30 combines with J gene TRBJ2-2; 13 positions agree with TRBD2. Germline V gene sequence: CDR1 GTSNPN, CDR2 SVGIG (reference sequence). Unmatched junction bases numbered 9, after V lost 2 bases and J lost 3 bases. The CDR3 length is 18 residues. In DNA, the CDR3 is TGTGCCTGGAGTACAGGACTAGCGGGAGTAGTTGACACCGGGGAGCTGTTTTTT. Translating gives CAWSTGLAGVVDTGELFF.

This clonotype was seen once. The chain has TRBV18 and TRBJ1-2; D might be TRBD1 (6 bases). V was pared by 4 bases and J by 8 bases, with 11 bases between. The germline V gene has CDR1 KGHSH and CDR2 LQKENI. The CDR3 covers 12 residues. CDR3 amino acids: CASSRGPDGYTF. The CDR3 nucleotides are TGTGCCAGCTCACGGGGGCCTGACGGCTACACCTTC.

The chain carries TRBV7-9 and TRBJ1-2; no definite D call. This CDR3 has 13 residues. Germline V gene sequence: CDR1 SEHNR, CDR2 FQNEAQ (reference sequence). The V and J ends lost 4 bases and 5 bases respectively, with 11 bases between them. The CDR3 region is CASSSQTEYGYTF. The CDR3 DNA reads TGTGCCAGCAGCTCCCAGACTGAGTATGGCTACACCTTC.

The rearrangement uses TRBV27 and TRBJ2-1, with D tentatively TRBD1 (6 bases). The CDR3 runs 14 residues. The V gene's germline CDR1 is MNHEY and CDR2 SMNVEV (reference sequence). Trimming stripped 7 bases from V and 2 bases from J, with 12 bases between. CDR3 residues: CASTRDTTYNEQFF. CDR3 DNA sequence: TGTGCCAGCACCCGGGACACGACCTACAATGAGCAGTTCTTC.

The V and J genes are TRBV14 and TRBJ1-1, with 7 bases fitting TRBD1. V lost 2 bases, J lost 3 bases, and 15 bases stayed unmatched. CDR3 length: 18 amino acids. Germline CDR1 and CDR2: SGHDN and FVKESK. The CDR3 DNA follows: TGTGCCAGCAGCCAAATGAGTGGTGACAGGGCCAAGGACACTGAAGCTTTCTTT. This gives the protein CASSQMSGDRAKDTEAFF.

This chain links TRBV6-6 with TRBJ2-1; possibly TRBD2 for D (5 bases). The germline gives CDR1 MNHNY, CDR2 SVGAGI (reference sequence). This CDR3 is 15 amino acids long. Trimming stripped 5 bases from V and 5 bases from J, with 16 bases between. The CDR3 DNA reads as TGTGCCAGCAGTCACCCTTCCCAGCGGCACAATGAGCAGTTCTTC. It codes for CASSHPSQRHNEQFF.

The rearrangement joins TRBV15 to TRBJ2-1, with 8 nucleotides matching TRBD2. The J call may be wrong; the DNA end is better matched by TRBJ2-7. The CDR3 sequence is 17 residues long. CDR1 and CDR2 (germline): LNHNV, YYDKDF (reference sequence). CDR3 sequence (DNA): TGTGCCACCAGCAGTGCCCCCGGGGGGGGGTCCTACAATGAGCAGTACTTC. Translated: CATSSAPGGGSYNEQYF.

V and J are TRBV7-2 and TRBJ2-7; the match to TRBD1 covers 7 bases. CDR1 is SGHTA, CDR2 FQGNSA, per germline. This CDR3 has 15 residues. V was clipped by 4 bases and J by 0 bases; unmatched bases: 6. This chain's CDR3 is CASSSYGTASYEQYF. The CDR3 DNA reads as TGTGCCAGCAGCTCGTACGGGACAGCCTCCTACGAGCAGTACTTC.